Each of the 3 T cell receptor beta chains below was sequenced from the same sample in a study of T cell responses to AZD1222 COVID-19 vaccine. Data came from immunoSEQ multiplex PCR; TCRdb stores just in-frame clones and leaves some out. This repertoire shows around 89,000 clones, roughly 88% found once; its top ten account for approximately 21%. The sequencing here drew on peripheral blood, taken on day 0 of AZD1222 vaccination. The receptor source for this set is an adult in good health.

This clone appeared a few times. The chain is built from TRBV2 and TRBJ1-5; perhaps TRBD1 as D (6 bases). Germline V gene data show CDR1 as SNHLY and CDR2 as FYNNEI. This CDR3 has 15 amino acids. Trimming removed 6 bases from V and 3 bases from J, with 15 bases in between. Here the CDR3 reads CASSREGVVNQPQHF. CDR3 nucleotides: TGTGCCAGCAGCCGGGAGGGGGTGGTCAATCAGCCCCAGCATTTT.

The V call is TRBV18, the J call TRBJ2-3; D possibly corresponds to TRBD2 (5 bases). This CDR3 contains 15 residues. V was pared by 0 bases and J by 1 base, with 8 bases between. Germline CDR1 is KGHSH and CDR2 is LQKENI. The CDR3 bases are TGTGCCAGCTCACCACCTAGCGAGGGCACAGATACGCAGTATTTT. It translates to CASSPPSEGTDTQYF.

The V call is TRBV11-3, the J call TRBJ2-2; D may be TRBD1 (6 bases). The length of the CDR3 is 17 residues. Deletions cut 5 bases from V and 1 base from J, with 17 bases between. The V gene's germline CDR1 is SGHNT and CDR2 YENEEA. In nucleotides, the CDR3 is TGTGCCAGCAGCAGGAACCTCGGACAGAGGAACACCGGGGAGCTGTTTTTT. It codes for CASSRNLGQRNTGELFF.